These T cell receptor beta chains were read from a single sample in a study of cytomegalovirus exposure and HLA in healthy donors. Sequencing used immunoSEQ multiplex PCR; TCRdb keeps in-frame clones, though not all of them. This table holds approximately 150,000 clones, approximately 88% found once. Sequences were obtained from PBMCs. These receptors all come from a man aged 30 to 45 in good health and CMV-seropositive. CDR3s include the opening cysteine and the closing phenylalanine or tryptophan. The D gene is left open where the match is weak. Clone size is stated in some rows and not others, as once, few, many or a class when expanded.

>NA|NA|TRBV5-4|TRBJ2-2
TGTGCCTGGGGACACATCTCGAACACCGGGGAGCTGTTTTTT
CAWGHISNTGELFF
>NA|NA|TRBV28|TRBJ1-2
TGTGCCAGCAGGTACCCCGAAGGGGTTTATAACACCTTC
CASRYPEGVYNTF
>NA|NA|TRBV6-5|TRBJ2-4
TGTGCCAGCAGTCTGGGCGGGGCGGACATTCAGTACTTC
CASSLGGADIQYF
>NA|NA|TRBV28|TRBJ1-5
TGTGCCAGCAGTACAGGGACCAATCAGCCCCAGCATTTT
CASSTGTNQPQHF
>NA|TRBD2|TRBV27|TRBJ2-7
TGTGCCAGCAGCGCTTATAGCGGGAGCTCCTACGAGCAGTACTTC
CASSAYSGSSYEQYF
>NA|TRBD1|TRBV9|TRBJ2-5
TGTGCCAGCAGCTCCCTACAGGGGTCCCAAGAGACCCAGTACTTC
CASSSLQGSQETQYF
>NA|NA|TRBV7-3|TRBJ2-7
TGTGCCAGCAGCTCAAATCAGGGTCCTCGCTACGAGCAGTACTTC
CASSSNQGPRYEQYF
>NA|TRBD1|TRBV28|TRBJ2-5
TGTGCCAGTGGAAGGACAGGGGGGATCCAAGAGACCCAGTACTTC
CASGRTGGIQETQYF
>once|TRBD1|TRBV19|TRBJ1-1
TGTGCCAGTAGTATACCCGGACAGGGAAACACTGAAGCTTTCTTT
CASSIPGQGNTEAFF
>NA|NA|TRBV6-6|TRBJ1-2
TGTGCCAGCAGTTCCGGAGGGCCTGGCTATGGCTACACCTTC
CASSSGGPGYGYTF
>once|NA|TRBV21-1|TRBJ2-5
TGTGCCAGCAGAGGGACTAGCGGGCCGACTAAGGGAGAGACCCAGTACTTC
CASRGTSGPTKGETQYF
>NA|NA|TRBV30|TRBJ1-4
TGTGCCTGGACCCGGGATCATATGGGCGAAAAACTGTTTTTT
CAWTRDHMGEKLFF
>NA|TRBD1|TRBV30|TRBJ2-7
TGTGCCTGGGGTCGGCAGGGGGCCTACGAGCAGTACTTC
CAWGRQGAYEQYF
>NA|NA|TRBV25-1|TRBJ1-5
TGTGCCAGCAGCCCCGGCGGTAGCAATCAGCCCCAGCATTTT
CASSPGGSNQPQHF
>once|NA|TRBV2|TRBJ2-5
TGTGCCAGCAGTGAAGGGTCGGTCGGGGAGACCCAGTACTTC
CASSEGSVGETQYF
>few|TRBD2|TRBV4-3|TRBJ2-7
TGCGCCAGCAGCCAAGATGGGACTAGCGGGGGCTACGAGCAGTACTTC
CASSQDGTSGGYEQYF
>NA|TRBD2|TRBV7-2|TRBJ2-3
TGTGCCAGCAACCCCCAGCCCAGCGGGGCTAGCACAGATACGCAGTATTTT
CASNPQPSGASTDTQYF
>NA|NA|TRBV28|TRBJ2-7
TGTGCCAGCAGTCTAAAACAGGGTAGAAAGGTCTACGAGCAGTACTTC
CASSLKQGRKVYEQYF
>NA|TRBD1|TRBV6-4|TRBJ2-3
TGTGCCAGCAGTGAACAGGGGGAGGATACGCAGTATTTT
CASSEQGEDTQYF
>NA|NA|TRBV28|TRBJ1-5
TGTGCCAGCAGTATGACAGGAAATAGCAATCAGCCCCAGCATTTT
CASSMTGNSNQPQHF
>NA|TRBD2|TRBV28|TRBJ2-3
TGTGCCAGCAGTTTTTACGGACTAGGGGCAGATACGCAGTATTTT
CASSFYGLGADTQYF
>NA|TRBD2|TRBV28|TRBJ2-1
TGTGCCAGCAGTTACGAACTTAGCGGGAGTGAGCAGTTCTTC
CASSYELSGSEQFF
>NA|TRBD1|TRBV18|TRBJ2-7
TGTGCCAGCTCACCAAAGACAGGGGGCGCGTACGAGCAGTACTTC
CASSPKTGGAYEQYF
>NA|NA|TRBV11-2|TRBJ2-1
TGTGCCAGCAGTTTCGACTATAACAATGAGCAGTTCTTC
CASSFDYNNEQFF
>NA|TRBD1|TRBV5-1|TRBJ2-2
TGCGCCAGCAGCTTTGACAGGGGGGATACCGGGGAGCTGTTTTTT
CASSFDRGDTGELFF
>NA|NA|TRBV6-6|TRBJ2-1
TGTGCCAGCAGCCTCAGGGCCCCACTTCTATACAATGAGCAGTTCTTC
CASSLRAPLLYNEQFF
>NA|NA|TRBV9|TRBJ2-7
TGTGCCAGCAGCGTCCCCACCTACGAGCAGTACTTC
CASSVPTYEQYF